This TCR beta chain was sequenced in a study of CD8+ T cells in alopecia areata. At the level of the study: Treatment of the treated patients consisted of oral tofacitinib, 5 to 10 mg twice daily.

General observations from the study: With tofacitinib ongoing, many expanded lesional clones persisted in both scalp and blood. Given one nonresponder, whether baseline CD8+ expansion relates to response remains uncertain.

This CDR3 has 13 amino acids. In germline, CDR1 is SGHTA, CDR2 FQGTGA. Trimming shortened V by 5 bases and J by 2 bases, and 9 bases separated the two germline ends. Extracted from the samples, RNA was reverse transcribed into cDNA to serve as the sequencing template. Sequenced by immunoSEQ multiplex PCR; TCRdb stores in-frame clones only, minus some. The sample lists about 270,000 clones; about three fifths were seen once. Treatment meaning: oral pan-JAK inhibitor, 5-10 mg twice daily. Both peripheral blood and punch biopsies of lesional scalp skin were obtained from patients who had alopecia areata. A remark on this clone: Its specificity is not known.

The specimen was CD4+ T cells sorted from blood, collected between weeks 51 and 54, from a patient treated with tofacitinib. The receptor was derived from a human donor with alopecia areata. V usage is TRBV7-3 and J usage is TRBJ1-1; no definite D call. CDR3 sequence (DNA): TGTGCCAGCAGCGCCCAACAAAACACTGAAGCTTTCTTT. Translated, it gives CASSAQQNTEAFF.